These T cell receptor beta chains were read from a single sample in a study of T-cell memory formation after mild COVID-19. TCRdb re-derived calls from the 5' RACE reads in MiXCR, one entry per CDR3 protein. The sample lists roughly 130,000 distinct CDR3 sequences; about 5.9% were seen once. The material sequenced was PBMCs or a T cell subset sorted from them (not recorded which). These receptors all stem from an adult woman who had mild COVID-19 (a few samples of this study predate the infection). Cell type and time point are not known. CDR3s include the opening cysteine and the closing phenylalanine or tryptophan. The order of the fields is V gene, clone size, J gene, D gene, CDR3 protein, CDR3 DNA. The D gene is left open where the match is weak. Where a row states a size, it is once, few, many or the class of an expanded clone; other rows omit it.

v_gene: TRBV24-1; abundance: few; j_gene: TRBJ1-2; d_gene: TRBD1; CDR3aa: CATSNPRDRKNYGYTF; CDR3nt: TGTGCCACCAGCAATCCCCGGGACAGGAAGAACTATGGCTACACCTTC
v_gene: TRBV12-3/TRBV12-4; abundance: NA; j_gene: TRBJ1-2; d_gene: NA; CDR3aa: CASRPGADYGYTF; CDR3nt: TGTGCCAGCAGGCCGGGGGCCGACTATGGCTACACCTTC
v_gene: TRBV9; abundance: NA; j_gene: TRBJ1-2; d_gene: NA; CDR3aa: CASSPNDGYGYTF; CDR3nt: TGTGCCAGCAGCCCCAATGATGGATATGGCTACACCTTC
v_gene: TRBV5-1; abundance: NA; j_gene: TRBJ1-2; d_gene: NA; CDR3aa: CASSLNPGTQSHGYTF; CDR3nt: TGCGCCAGCAGCTTGAACCCCGGGACCCAATCCCATGGCTACACCTTC
v_gene: TRBV7-2; abundance: many; j_gene: TRBJ2-6; d_gene: NA; CDR3aa: CASSFGGSGANVLTF; CDR3nt: TGTGCCAGCAGCTTCGGGGGATCTGGGGCCAACGTCCTGACTTTC
v_gene: TRBV14; abundance: NA; j_gene: TRBJ2-1; d_gene: NA; CDR3aa: CASSQDLGYNEQFF; CDR3nt: TGTGCCAGCAGCCAAGATCTCGGTTACAATGAGCAGTTCTTC
v_gene: TRBV12-3/TRBV12-4; abundance: few; j_gene: TRBJ1-2; d_gene: NA; CDR3aa: CASSQVNYGYTF; CDR3nt: TGTGCCAGCAGTCAAGTAAACTATGGCTACACCTTC
v_gene: TRBV7-2; abundance: NA; j_gene: TRBJ2-3; d_gene: TRBD1; CDR3aa: CAGTKERQGTTDTQYF; CDR3nt: TGTGCCGGCACGAAGGAGAGACAGGGAACCACAGATACGCAGTATTTT
v_gene: TRBV29-1; abundance: many; j_gene: TRBJ1-2; d_gene: NA; CDR3aa: CSEAGSQGGYTF; CDR3nt: TGCAGCGAGGCCGGTTCCCAGGGGGGCTACACCTTC
v_gene: TRBV7-9; abundance: few; j_gene: TRBJ2-6; d_gene: NA; CDR3aa: CASDVDSSGANVLTF; CDR3nt: TGTGCCAGCGACGTCGATTCCTCTGGGGCCAACGTCCTGACTTTC
v_gene: TRBV18; abundance: few; j_gene: TRBJ2-2; d_gene: NA; CDR3aa: CASSPQETGGLASGELFF; CDR3nt: TGTGCCAGCTCACCTCAAGAGACTGGGGGGCTTGCGTCCGGGGAGCTGTTTTTT
v_gene: TRBV24-1; abundance: few; j_gene: TRBJ2-1; d_gene: TRBD2; CDR3aa: CATSDSLAGVYNEQFF; CDR3nt: TGTGCCACCAGTGATTCCCTAGCGGGAGTTTACAATGAGCAGTTCTTC
v_gene: TRBV9; abundance: many; j_gene: TRBJ2-3; d_gene: TRBD2; CDR3aa: CASSITPAGGGDTQYF; CDR3nt: TGTGCCAGCAGCATAACACCAGCGGGGGGCGGAGATACGCAGTATTTT
v_gene: TRBV7-2; abundance: many; j_gene: TRBJ2-7; d_gene: TRBD1; CDR3aa: CASSLGQGSSYEQYF; CDR3nt: TGTGCCAGCAGCTTAGGACAGGGCAGCTCCTACGAGCAGTACTTC
v_gene: TRBV5-6; abundance: few; j_gene: TRBJ1-4; d_gene: TRBD1; CDR3aa: CASSVTGTGHEKLFF; CDR3nt: TGTGCCAGCAGCGTTACCGGGACAGGACATGAAAAACTGTTTTTT
v_gene: TRBV7-9; abundance: few; j_gene: TRBJ1-5; d_gene: NA; CDR3aa: CASSARGNSNQPQHF; CDR3nt: TGTGCCAGCAGCGCTAGGGGAAATAGCAATCAGCCCCAGCATTTT
v_gene: TRBV4-2; abundance: many; j_gene: TRBJ1-5; d_gene: NA; CDR3aa: CASSQEGLRNQPQHF; CDR3nt: TGTGCCAGCAGCCAAGAGGGACTGCGCAATCAGCCCCAGCATTTT
v_gene: TRBV20-1; abundance: NA; j_gene: TRBJ2-6; d_gene: TRBD1; CDR3aa: CSAPGQGSHSGANVLTF; CDR3nt: TGCAGTGCGCCGGGACAGGGTTCCCACTCTGGGGCCAACGTCCTGACTTTC
v_gene: TRBV2; abundance: few; j_gene: TRBJ1-3; d_gene: TRBD1; CDR3aa: CASSLGQGGNTIYF; CDR3nt: TGTGCCAGCAGCCTTGGACAGGGAGGAAACACCATATATTTT
v_gene: TRBV20-1; abundance: NA; j_gene: TRBJ1-4; d_gene: NA; CDR3aa: CSATNGYEKLFF; CDR3nt: TGCAGTGCCACCAACGGGTACGAAAAACTGTTTTTT
v_gene: TRBV4-1; abundance: many; j_gene: TRBJ1-2; d_gene: TRBD1; CDR3aa: CASSQAGTGANYGYTF; CDR3nt: TGCGCCAGCAGCCAAGCTGGGACAGGAGCTAACTATGGCTACACCTTC
v_gene: TRBV3-1; abundance: NA; j_gene: TRBJ1-1; d_gene: NA; CDR3aa: CASSQMMNTEAFF; CDR3nt: TGTGCCAGCAGCCAGATGATGAACACTGAAGCTTTCTTT
v_gene: TRBV10-3; abundance: many; j_gene: TRBJ2-7; d_gene: NA; CDR3aa: CAIRRDFYEQYF; CDR3nt: TGTGCCATCAGAAGGGACTTTTACGAGCAGTACTTC
v_gene: TRBV20-1; abundance: many; j_gene: TRBJ2-7; d_gene: NA; CDR3aa: CSASLTEGGLPNEQYF; CDR3nt: TGCAGTGCTAGCCTAACAGAGGGGGGACTTCCGAACGAGCAGTACTTC
v_gene: TRBV7-9; abundance: NA; j_gene: TRBJ1-3; d_gene: TRBD1; CDR3aa: CASSPRGPDTIYF; CDR3nt: TGTGCCAGCAGCCCCAGGGGGCCAGACACCATATATTTT
v_gene: TRBV20-1; abundance: NA; j_gene: TRBJ2-3; d_gene: NA; CDR3aa: CSARELGRKLSTDTQYF; CDR3nt: TGCAGTGCTAGAGAGTTGGGTAGGAAGCTAAGCACAGATACGCAGTATTTT
v_gene: TRBV7-2; abundance: many; j_gene: TRBJ2-3; d_gene: TRBD1; CDR3aa: CASRLGHLDRGTQYF; CDR3nt: TGTGCCAGCAGACTAGGACATTTGGACAGGGGTACGCAGTATTTT
v_gene: TRBV30; abundance: NA; j_gene: TRBJ2-5; d_gene: TRBD2; CDR3aa: CAWGPGLAGLQYQETQYF; CDR3nt: TGTGCCTGGGGACCGGGACTAGCGGGCCTCCAGTACCAAGAGACCCAGTACTTC
v_gene: TRBV5-1; abundance: many; j_gene: TRBJ2-1; d_gene: NA; CDR3aa: CASSSQGGRNNEQFF; CDR3nt: TGCGCCAGCAGCTCCCAGGGAGGTCGGAACAATGAGCAGTTCTTC
v_gene: TRBV5-1; abundance: many; j_gene: TRBJ2-3; d_gene: NA; CDR3aa: CASSPWDGTADTQYF; CDR3nt: TGCGCCAGCAGCCCATGGGACGGAACAGCAGATACGCAGTATTTT
v_gene: TRBV5-4; abundance: few; j_gene: TRBJ2-1; d_gene: TRBD2; CDR3aa: CASSFFSSGRLTDEQFF; CDR3nt: TGTGCCAGCAGCTTTTTCTCTAGCGGGAGGCTCACCGATGAGCAGTTCTTC
v_gene: TRBV7-9; abundance: NA; j_gene: TRBJ1-1; d_gene: NA; CDR3aa: CASSLGLEDALRAFF; CDR3nt: TGTGCCAGCAGCTTAGGCCTCGAGGACGCCCTTCGGGCTTTCTTT
v_gene: TRBV27; abundance: many; j_gene: TRBJ1-2; d_gene: NA; CDR3aa: CASSPTPGREGYTF; CDR3nt: TGTGCCAGCAGTCCCACACCAGGGAGAGAAGGCTACACCTTC
v_gene: TRBV4-2; abundance: many; j_gene: TRBJ1-2; d_gene: NA; CDR3aa: CASSPGPDYGYTF; CDR3nt: TGTGCCAGCAGCCCTGGACCGGACTATGGCTACACCTTC
v_gene: TRBV29-1; abundance: many; j_gene: TRBJ2-5; d_gene: TRBD2; CDR3aa: CSVDPSGTKTQYF; CDR3nt: TGCAGCGTTGATCCTAGCGGGACAAAGACCCAGTACTTC
v_gene: TRBV21-1; abundance: many; j_gene: TRBJ2-7; d_gene: NA; CDR3aa: CARIRTSGRVEQYF; CDR3nt: TGTGCCAGGATTAGGACTAGCGGGAGAGTCGAGCAGTACTTC
v_gene: TRBV2; abundance: few; j_gene: TRBJ2-7; d_gene: NA; CDR3aa: CASSERYTLTYEQYF; CDR3nt: TGTGCCAGCAGTGAAAGGTATACCCTTACCTACGAGCAGTACTTC
v_gene: TRBV6-2/TRBV6-3; abundance: NA; j_gene: TRBJ1-5; d_gene: NA; CDR3aa: CASRDDRHSNQPQHF; CDR3nt: TGTGCCAGCAGAGACGACAGACATAGCAATCAGCCCCAGCATTTT
v_gene: TRBV7-8; abundance: many; j_gene: TRBJ2-7; d_gene: TRBD1; CDR3aa: CASSLGDRISEQYF; CDR3nt: TGTGCCAGCAGCTTAGGGGACAGGATAAGCGAGCAGTACTTC
v_gene: TRBV19; abundance: few; j_gene: TRBJ2-4; d_gene: NA; CDR3aa: CASSMWGSQAKNIQYF; CDR3nt: TGTGCCAGTAGTATGTGGGGCAGTCAAGCCAAAAACATTCAGTACTTC
v_gene: TRBV12-3/TRBV12-4; abundance: few; j_gene: TRBJ1-5; d_gene: NA; CDR3aa: CASSYWGSNQPQHF; CDR3nt: TGTGCCAGCAGTTATTGGGGAAGCAATCAGCCCCAGCATTTT
v_gene: TRBV7-9; abundance: NA; j_gene: TRBJ2-3; d_gene: NA; CDR3aa: CASSLGPFVRSTDTQYF; CDR3nt: TGTGCCAGCAGCTTGGGCCCCTTTGTCAGGAGCACAGATACGCAGTATTTT
v_gene: TRBV5-1; abundance: many; j_gene: TRBJ2-7; d_gene: TRBD1; CDR3aa: CASSLAGQPIEQYF; CDR3nt: TGCGCCAGCAGCTTGGCGGGACAGCCAATCGAGCAGTACTTC
v_gene: TRBV5-1; abundance: few; j_gene: TRBJ1-1; d_gene: TRBD1; CDR3aa: CASSATRDRVSEAFF; CDR3nt: TGCGCCAGCAGCGCCACCCGGGACAGGGTTTCTGAAGCTTTCTTT
v_gene: TRBV20-1; abundance: NA; j_gene: TRBJ2-3; d_gene: NA; CDR3aa: CSAPMGRDTQYF; CDR3nt: TGCAGTGCTCCAATGGGACGGGATACGCAGTATTTT